The clone carrying this T cell receptor (beta chain) occurred many times. The sample belongs to a study of regulatory T cells in long-lasting Graves disease. Both iRepertoire HTBI primers and Arm-PCR of CDR3 regions were used to build the TCR beta libraries. TCRdb passed the multiplex PCR reads through MiXCR, listing each CDR3 protein once. The sample has a few hundred thousand distinct CDR3 sequences, around 16% seen once. Regarding time point: newly diagnosed GD, antithyroid drugs for less than 3 months. TCR sequences were obtained from RNA taken from PBMCs. V shed 8 bases, J shed 9 bases, and the junction held 6 bases outside the gene matches. This CDR3 has 12 residues. CDR1 and CDR2 from the germline V gene are MNHEY and SVGEGT. This sample also belongs to another study, concerning T cells in Graves' hyperthyroidism and ophthalmopathy. That paper notes: The majority of expanded thyroid clonotypes above 0.001 also appeared in blood.

The sample was peripheral blood mononuclear cells (PBMCs), taken at new diagnosis, from a patient treated with antithyroid drugs. The source is a woman younger than 35 with Graves disease. The chain carries TRBV6-2 or TRBV6-3 and TRBJ2-1; 8 bases map to TRBD2. The CDR3 bases are TGTGCCAGCCGCGGGGGGCCCGGTGAGCAGTTCTTC. This codes for CASRGGPGEQFF.